Listed below are T cell receptor beta chains from one sample, sequenced in a study of blood T cell repertoires in COVID-19. Some clones are missing from TCRdb's copy, which holds only in-frame ones; the method was immunoSEQ multiplex PCR. The sample has some 700,000 clones, around 90% seen once. The sequencing sample was made of peripheral blood. All receptors derive from a woman between 18 and 29 years old with acute or convalescent COVID-19. Both conserved end residues are part of each CDR3. The order of the fields is V gene, D gene, clone size, J gene, CDR3 DNA, CDR3 protein. A D gene is named only where the DNA matches it firmly. Rows give clone size only sometimes, using once, few, many, or a class for an expanded clone.

v_gene: TRBV6-5; d_gene: -; abundance: -; j_gene: TRBJ1-2; CDR3nt: TGTGCCAGCAGTTACCTTCTCGGGTATGGCTACACCTTC; CDR3aa: CASSYLLGYGYTF
v_gene: TRBV12-3/TRBV12-4; d_gene: -; abundance: -; j_gene: TRBJ1-2; CDR3nt: TGTGCCAGCAGTTCAGGGGTTGTGGGGGGCTACACCTTC; CDR3aa: CASSSGVVGGYTF
v_gene: TRBV19; d_gene: TRBD1; abundance: -; j_gene: TRBJ1-5; CDR3nt: TGTGCCAGTACCACGGGACAGACACCCCTTAGCAATCAGCCCCAGCATTTT; CDR3aa: CASTTGQTPLSNQPQHF
v_gene: TRBV5-5; d_gene: TRBD1; abundance: few; j_gene: TRBJ1-2; CDR3nt: TGTGCCAGCATCCAGGACAGGGGGCTCTATGGCTACACCTTC; CDR3aa: CASIQDRGLYGYTF
v_gene: TRBV6-4; d_gene: TRBD2; abundance: -; j_gene: TRBJ2-3; CDR3nt: TGTGCCAGCAGTGAACGGGGGGGAAGCACAGATACGCAGTATTTT; CDR3aa: CASSERGGSTDTQYF
v_gene: TRBV11-3; d_gene: -; abundance: -; j_gene: TRBJ2-1; CDR3nt: TGTGCCAGCAGTCCTCCGGGCCAGGGTAACAATGAGCAGTTCTTC; CDR3aa: CASSPPGQGNNEQFF
v_gene: TRBV3-1/TRBV3-2; d_gene: TRBD1; abundance: -; j_gene: TRBJ1-1; CDR3nt: TGTGCCAGCAGCCAGCTACAGGGGGCCCAGTTTGGCGCTTTCTTT; CDR3aa: CASSQLQGAQFGAFF
v_gene: TRBV6-2/TRBV6-3; d_gene: TRBD1; abundance: once; j_gene: TRBJ1-2; CDR3nt: TGTGCCAGCAGTTACGCCTCACAGGGGGCCTATGGCTACACCTTC; CDR3aa: CASSYASQGAYGYTF
v_gene: TRBV6-1; d_gene: -; abundance: -; j_gene: TRBJ2-1; CDR3nt: TGTGCCAGCAGTGAAGTCTTCGCGGGGGCGGGGAATGAGCAGTTCTTC; CDR3aa: CASSEVFAGAGNEQFF
v_gene: TRBV27; d_gene: -; abundance: -; j_gene: TRBJ1-5; CDR3nt: TGTGCCAGCAGGGACACGGACCCTAATCAGCCCCAGCATTTT; CDR3aa: CASRDTDPNQPQHF
v_gene: TRBV11-2; d_gene: -; abundance: -; j_gene: TRBJ1-1; CDR3nt: TGTGCCAGCAGCTCCAGGCGAAACACTGAAGCTTTCTTT; CDR3aa: CASSSRRNTEAFF
v_gene: TRBV5-4; d_gene: -; abundance: -; j_gene: TRBJ1-3; CDR3nt: TGTGCCAGCACCGTCGACAGAGGTGGAAACACCATATATTTT; CDR3aa: CASTVDRGGNTIYF
v_gene: TRBV20-1; d_gene: -; abundance: -; j_gene: TRBJ2-3; CDR3nt: TGCAGTGCTAGTCGGTCTAGCACAGATACGCAGTATTTT; CDR3aa: CSASRSSTDTQYF
v_gene: TRBV2; d_gene: TRBD1; abundance: -; j_gene: TRBJ1-1; CDR3nt: TGTGCCAGCAGAGGGACAGGGGGGACGAACACTGAAGCTTTCTTT; CDR3aa: CASRGTGGTNTEAFF
v_gene: TRBV24-1; d_gene: TRBD1; abundance: -; j_gene: TRBJ1-2; CDR3nt: TGTGCCACCAGTGATCAACGAACGTCAGGGACAGGAGGTCCTGGCTACACCTTC; CDR3aa: CATSDQRTSGTGGPGYTF
v_gene: TRBV6-5; d_gene: TRBD1; abundance: -; j_gene: TRBJ2-4; CDR3nt: TGTGCCAGCAGTCCACCAACAGGGGGCCCTAACATTCAGTACTTC; CDR3aa: CASSPPTGGPNIQYF
v_gene: TRBV6-2/TRBV6-3; d_gene: -; abundance: few; j_gene: TRBJ1-5; CDR3nt: TGTGCCAGCAGTTCGGAGAGAGTCAATCAGCCCCAGCATTTT; CDR3aa: CASSSERVNQPQHF
v_gene: TRBV24-1; d_gene: TRBD1; abundance: -; j_gene: TRBJ1-2; CDR3nt: TGTGCCACCAGTGATTCGGGACAGTTCTATGGCTACACCTTC; CDR3aa: CATSDSGQFYGYTF
v_gene: TRBV6-2/TRBV6-3; d_gene: -; abundance: once; j_gene: TRBJ2-7; CDR3nt: TGTGCCAGCAGTTACCCGTTGGTTGCGGGCGAGCAGTACTTC; CDR3aa: CASSYPLVAGEQYF
v_gene: TRBV5-5; d_gene: -; abundance: -; j_gene: TRBJ1-2; CDR3nt: TGTGCCAGCAGCTTTGCCAGTCCTAACTATGGCTACACCTTC; CDR3aa: CASSFASPNYGYTF
v_gene: TRBV9; d_gene: -; abundance: -; j_gene: TRBJ1-5; CDR3nt: TGTGCCAGCAGCGTAATCGGACGGGGGATTCAGCCCCAGCATTTT; CDR3aa: CASSVIGRGIQPQHF
v_gene: TRBV7-9; d_gene: -; abundance: -; j_gene: TRBJ1-1; CDR3nt: TGTGCCAGCAGCTCCCAGGGTGAAGCTTTCTTT; CDR3aa: CASSSQGEAFF
v_gene: TRBV7-2; d_gene: TRBD2; abundance: -; j_gene: TRBJ2-7; CDR3nt: TGTGCCAGCAGCTTAGCGCTGTACCGGGGGGGCGACGAGCAGTACTTC; CDR3aa: CASSLALYRGGDEQYF
v_gene: TRBV4-1; d_gene: TRBD1; abundance: -; j_gene: TRBJ2-1; CDR3nt: TGCGCCAGCAGCCATCCGACAGGGTCCGACTACAATGAGCAGTTCTTC; CDR3aa: CASSHPTGSDYNEQFF
v_gene: TRBV4-2; d_gene: TRBD1; abundance: -; j_gene: TRBJ1-6; CDR3nt: TGTGCCAGCAGCCAGAGGACGACAGGGGAATCCTATAATTCACCCCTCCACTTT; CDR3aa: CASSQRTTGESYNSPLHF
v_gene: TRBV7-9; d_gene: TRBD1; abundance: -; j_gene: TRBJ1-2; CDR3nt: TGTGCCAGCAGTCGAACAGGGGGGGAGAACTATGGCTACACCTTC; CDR3aa: CASSRTGGENYGYTF
v_gene: TRBV13; d_gene: TRBD2; abundance: -; j_gene: TRBJ2-3; CDR3nt: TGTGCCAGCAGCTTATTCGCGGGGGGCCCAGATACGCAGTATTTT; CDR3aa: CASSLFAGGPDTQYF
v_gene: TRBV9; d_gene: -; abundance: few; j_gene: TRBJ1-2; CDR3nt: TGTGCCAGCAGCGTAGTGGTAGGACTGGGCTACACCTTC; CDR3aa: CASSVVVGLGYTF
v_gene: TRBV2; d_gene: -; abundance: -; j_gene: TRBJ2-7; CDR3nt: TGTGCCAGCACCCTAAGGGGATTCGATTACGAGCAGTACTTC; CDR3aa: CASTLRGFDYEQYF
v_gene: TRBV30; d_gene: TRBD1; abundance: -; j_gene: TRBJ1-2; CDR3nt: TGTGCCTGGAGCCCCCCCCTCTACAGGGGGCGGGATGGCTACACCTTC; CDR3aa: CAWSPPLYRGRDGYTF
v_gene: TRBV7-2; d_gene: -; abundance: -; j_gene: TRBJ1-4; CDR3nt: TGTGCCAGCAGTGGTTACACCAATGAAAAACTGTTTTTT; CDR3aa: CASSGYTNEKLFF
v_gene: TRBV18; d_gene: TRBD1; abundance: -; j_gene: TRBJ1-2; CDR3nt: TGTGCCAGCTCACCAGGACAGGGGGCGAACTATGGCTACACCTTC; CDR3aa: CASSPGQGANYGYTF
v_gene: TRBV30; d_gene: -; abundance: -; j_gene: TRBJ1-1; CDR3nt: TGTGCCTGGGGGTTGGAGGGGGGGGCTGAAGCTTTCTTT; CDR3aa: CAWGLEGGAEAFF
v_gene: TRBV9; d_gene: -; abundance: -; j_gene: TRBJ2-2; CDR3nt: TGTGCCAGCAGCGCCCTCCATACAGGGACCGGGGAGCTGTTTTTT; CDR3aa: CASSALHTGTGELFF
v_gene: TRBV20-1; d_gene: -; abundance: -; j_gene: TRBJ1-1; CDR3nt: TGCAGTGCAATGAGAACTGAAGCTTTCTTT; CDR3aa: CSAMRTEAFF
v_gene: TRBV24-1; d_gene: TRBD2; abundance: -; j_gene: TRBJ2-1; CDR3nt: TGTGCCACCAGTGATTACGCTAGCGGGGGAGTCTCCTACAATGAGCAGTTCTTC; CDR3aa: CATSDYASGGVSYNEQFF
v_gene: TRBV10-3; d_gene: -; abundance: -; j_gene: TRBJ2-7; CDR3nt: TGTGCCATCAGACCACAGGTTCTAGGCTACGAGCAGTACTTC; CDR3aa: CAIRPQVLGYEQYF
v_gene: TRBV25-1; d_gene: TRBD1; abundance: -; j_gene: TRBJ2-7; CDR3nt: TGTGCCAGCAGGGGACAGGGGGCTGGGGAGCAGTACTTC; CDR3aa: CASRGQGAGEQYF
v_gene: TRBV4-1; d_gene: -; abundance: -; j_gene: TRBJ1-6; CDR3nt: TGCGCCAGCAGGACCGGGGGGGGGAAGGGTTCACCCCTCCACTTT; CDR3aa: CASRTGGGKGSPLHF
v_gene: TRBV4-1; d_gene: TRBD1; abundance: -; j_gene: TRBJ1-4; CDR3nt: TGCGCCAGCAGCTCGGGACAGGGGGAAAAACTGTTTTTT; CDR3aa: CASSSGQGEKLFF
v_gene: TRBV5-1; d_gene: -; abundance: -; j_gene: TRBJ2-7; CDR3nt: TGCGCCAGCAGCTTGGGAGGGTTCCGGCCCCAGCAGTACTTC; CDR3aa: CASSLGGFRPQQYF
v_gene: TRBV12-3/TRBV12-4; d_gene: TRBD1; abundance: -; j_gene: TRBJ1-4; CDR3nt: TGTGCCAGCAGCCCCGACAGGGACAGGAAACTGTTTTTT; CDR3aa: CASSPDRDRKLFF
v_gene: TRBV24-1; d_gene: -; abundance: -; j_gene: TRBJ2-3; CDR3nt: TGTGCCACCAGTGATTTGAGCGGGTCTAGCACAGATACGCAGTATTTT; CDR3aa: CATSDLSGSSTDTQYF
v_gene: TRBV5-1; d_gene: -; abundance: once; j_gene: TRBJ2-1; CDR3nt: TGCGCCAGCAGCCCAACAGGAGGGTCGTACAATGAGCAGTTCTTC; CDR3aa: CASSPTGGSYNEQFF
v_gene: TRBV21-1; d_gene: -; abundance: -; j_gene: TRBJ1-2; CDR3nt: TGTGCCGCCAGGGGCTACACCTTC; CDR3aa: CAARGYTF
v_gene: TRBV27; d_gene: -; abundance: -; j_gene: TRBJ2-3; CDR3nt: TGTGCCAGCAGTTTATCGCGGATTAGCGCTGGCGATACGCAGTATTTT; CDR3aa: CASSLSRISAGDTQYF
v_gene: TRBV9; d_gene: TRBD1; abundance: -; j_gene: TRBJ1-1; CDR3nt: TGTGCCAGCAGCGCCACGACAGGGTTGAACACTGAAGCTTTCTTT; CDR3aa: CASSATTGLNTEAFF
v_gene: TRBV4-3; d_gene: TRBD1; abundance: once; j_gene: TRBJ2-1; CDR3nt: TGCGCCAGCAGCCATTCCCGGGACAGGGAGAGATACAATGAGCAGTTCTTC; CDR3aa: CASSHSRDRERYNEQFF
v_gene: TRBV7-2; d_gene: -; abundance: -; j_gene: TRBJ2-2; CDR3nt: TGTGCCAGCAGCCTTGCCGGGTCCAAAAGGGGTTCGCTGTTTTTT; CDR3aa: CASSLAGSKRGSLFF
v_gene: TRBV19; d_gene: -; abundance: -; j_gene: TRBJ1-5; CDR3nt: TGTGCCAGTAGGACGACAGCATATAGCAATCAGCCCCAGCATTTT; CDR3aa: CASRTTAYSNQPQHF
v_gene: TRBV5-1; d_gene: -; abundance: -; j_gene: TRBJ2-7; CDR3nt: TGCCTCGGAGGGCCGCAATACGAGCAGTACTTC; CDR3aa: CLGGPQYEQYF
v_gene: TRBV2; d_gene: -; abundance: -; j_gene: TRBJ1-2; CDR3nt: TGTGCCATCCATTCGGGACTGAACTATGGCTACACCTTC; CDR3aa: CAIHSGLNYGYTF
v_gene: TRBV19; d_gene: -; abundance: -; j_gene: TRBJ1-5; CDR3nt: TGTGCCAGTTACGGACAGACGGGCAATCAGCCCCAGCATTTT; CDR3aa: CASYGQTGNQPQHF
v_gene: TRBV15; d_gene: TRBD2; abundance: -; j_gene: TRBJ2-3; CDR3nt: TGTGCCACCAGCAGAGGGGGGGGTTGGGCAGATACGCAGTATTTT; CDR3aa: CATSRGGGWADTQYF